This T cell receptor (beta chain) appears in the sequencing data of a study of T cell responses to AZD1222 COVID-19 vaccine. General study results and limits: White British people made up most donors, females outnumbered males, and clonal diversity was possibly underestimated.

As concerns this clone: Its antigen is currently unknown.

Here immunoSEQ multiplex PCR was the method, and the copy in TCRdb shows in-frame clones only, minus some. The sample lists tens of thousands of clones, about nine tenths occurring once. Germline V gives CDR1 SQVTM, CDR2 ANQGSEA. The CDR3 length is 15 residues. With 8 bases clipped from V and 0 bases from J, the junction kept 7 bases outside the gene matches. The chain couples TRBV29-1 to TRBJ2-6, with 7 bases identical to TRBD1. The sequencing used peripheral blood, collected on day 0 of AZD1222 vaccination. The receptor's source is an adult in good health. Written as DNA, the CDR3 is TGCAGCATACAGGGGTCTTCCTCTGGGGCCAACGTCCTGACTTTC. Its protein product is CSIQGSSSGANVLTF.